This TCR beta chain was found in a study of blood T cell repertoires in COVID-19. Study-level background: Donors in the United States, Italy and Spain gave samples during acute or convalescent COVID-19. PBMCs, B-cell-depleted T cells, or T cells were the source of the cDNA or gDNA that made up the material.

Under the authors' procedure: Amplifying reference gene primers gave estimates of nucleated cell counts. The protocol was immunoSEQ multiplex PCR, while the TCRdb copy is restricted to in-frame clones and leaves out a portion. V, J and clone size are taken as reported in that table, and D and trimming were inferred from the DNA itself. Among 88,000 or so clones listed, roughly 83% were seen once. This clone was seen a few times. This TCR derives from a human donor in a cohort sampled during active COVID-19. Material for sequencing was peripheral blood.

The CDR3 spells CASSLGQGGDTQYF. The CDR3 DNA is TGCGCCAGCAGCTTGGGACAGGGGGGAGATACGCAGTATTTT. The gene calls are TRBV5-1 and TRBJ2-3; 9 bases are a match to TRBD1. Germline CDR1 and CDR2: SGHRS and YFSETQ. The CDR3 spans 14 residues. Germline trimming cut 0 bases from V and 5 bases from J; bases unmatched to any gene: 1.